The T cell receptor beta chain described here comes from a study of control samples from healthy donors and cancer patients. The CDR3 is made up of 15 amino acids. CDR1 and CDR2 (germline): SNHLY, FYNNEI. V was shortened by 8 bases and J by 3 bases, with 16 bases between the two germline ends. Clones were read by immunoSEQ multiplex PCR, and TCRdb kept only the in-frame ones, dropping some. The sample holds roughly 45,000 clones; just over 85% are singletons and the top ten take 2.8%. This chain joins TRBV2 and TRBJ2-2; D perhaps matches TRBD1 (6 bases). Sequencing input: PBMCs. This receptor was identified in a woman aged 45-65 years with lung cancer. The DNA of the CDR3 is TGTGCCAGCCGAGGGCAGGGGATTTACACCGGGGAGCTGTTTTTT. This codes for CASRGQGIYTGELFF.